This T cell receptor (beta chain) was identified in a study of cytomegalovirus exposure and HLA in healthy donors. Study-level points and caveats: Later on, analysis showed that most CMV-associated TCR beta chains appeared to be HLA-restricted.

The germline gives CDR1 SGHNT, CDR2 YYREEE (reference sequence). Trimming stripped 1 base from V and 6 bases from J, with 17 bases between. The CDR3 has 15 amino acids. Of note for this clone: Its antigen is currently unknown.

With 60 Vbeta and 13 Jbeta primers, the PCR was carried out. Profiled with immunoSEQ multiplex PCR; TCRdb holds only in-frame clones, not every one. Here the sample table reports about 200,000 clones. The V gene is TRBV5-4, the J gene TRBJ2-7; tentatively, D is TRBD2 (6 bases). The receptor's source is a girl under 10 years old in good health and CMV-seropositive. The sequenced material came from PBMCs. CDR3 nucleotides: TGTGCCAGCAGCTTGAAACGGGAGAAGGTCGGCGAGCAGTACTTC. It yields the protein CASSLKREKVGEQYF.